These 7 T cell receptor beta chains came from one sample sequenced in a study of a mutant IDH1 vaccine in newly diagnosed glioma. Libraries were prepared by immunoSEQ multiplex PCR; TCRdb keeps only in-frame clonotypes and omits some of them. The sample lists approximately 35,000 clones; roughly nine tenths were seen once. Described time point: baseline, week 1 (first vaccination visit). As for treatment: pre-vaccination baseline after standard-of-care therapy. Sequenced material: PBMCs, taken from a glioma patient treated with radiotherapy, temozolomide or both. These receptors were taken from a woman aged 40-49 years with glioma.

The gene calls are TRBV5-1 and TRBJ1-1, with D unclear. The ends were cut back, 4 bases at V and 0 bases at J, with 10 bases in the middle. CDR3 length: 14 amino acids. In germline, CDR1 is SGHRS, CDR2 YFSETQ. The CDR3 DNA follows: TGCGCCAGCAGCGTCACGGACCTGAACACTGAAGCTTTCTTT. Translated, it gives CASSVTDLNTEAFF.

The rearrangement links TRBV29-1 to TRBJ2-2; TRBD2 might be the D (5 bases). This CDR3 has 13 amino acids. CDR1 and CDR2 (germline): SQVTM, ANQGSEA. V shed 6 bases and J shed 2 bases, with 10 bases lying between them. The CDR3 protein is CSVRTYNTGELFF. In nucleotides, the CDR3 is TGCAGCGTCCGGACTTATAACACCGGGGAGCTGTTTTTT.

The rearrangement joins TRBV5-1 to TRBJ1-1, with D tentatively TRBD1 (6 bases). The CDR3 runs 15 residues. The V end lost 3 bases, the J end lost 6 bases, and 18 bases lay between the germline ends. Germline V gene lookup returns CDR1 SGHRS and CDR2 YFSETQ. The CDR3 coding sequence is TGCGCCAGCAGCTCCTCCCCACCGGGACAACCTGAAGCTTTCTTT. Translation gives CASSSSPPGQPEAFF.

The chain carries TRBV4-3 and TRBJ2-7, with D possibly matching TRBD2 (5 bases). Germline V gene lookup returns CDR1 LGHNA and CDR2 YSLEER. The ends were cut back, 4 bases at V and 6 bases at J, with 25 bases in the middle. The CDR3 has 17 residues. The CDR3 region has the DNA TGCGCCAGCAGCCTCCCTAGGACTTCGATACAAGGCGGCGAGCAGTACTTC. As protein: CASSLPRTSIQGGEQYF.

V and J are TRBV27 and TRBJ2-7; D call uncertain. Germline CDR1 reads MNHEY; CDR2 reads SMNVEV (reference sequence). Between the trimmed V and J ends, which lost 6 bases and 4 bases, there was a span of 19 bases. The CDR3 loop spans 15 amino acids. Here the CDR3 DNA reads TGTGCCAGCAGCCGCGTTTTCAGCCCGCAGTACGAGCAGTACTTC. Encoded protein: CASSRVFSPQYEQYF.

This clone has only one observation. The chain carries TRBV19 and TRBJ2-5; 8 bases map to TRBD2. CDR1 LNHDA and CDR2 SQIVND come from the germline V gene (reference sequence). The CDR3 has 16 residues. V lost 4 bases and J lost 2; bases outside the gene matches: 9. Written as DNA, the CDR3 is TGTGCCAGTAGTACGATTAGCGGGACGGGGCAAGAGACCCAGTACTTC. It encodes CASSTISGTGQETQYF.

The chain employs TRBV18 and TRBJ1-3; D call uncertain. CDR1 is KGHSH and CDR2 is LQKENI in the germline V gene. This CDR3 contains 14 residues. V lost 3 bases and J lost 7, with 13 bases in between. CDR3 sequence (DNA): TGTGCCAGCTCACCCGGATCGGGAGGGAACACCATATATTTT. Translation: CASSPGSGGNTIYF.